The 18 T cell receptor beta chains below were found in one sample sequenced in a study of T cells in Graves' hyperthyroidism and ophthalmopathy. The investigators amplified TCR beta CDR3 regions from RNA transcripts. First-round RT-PCR targeting the TCR CDR3 was performed with the HTBI primer set. TCRdb reanalysed the multiplex PCR reads using MiXCR and keeps one entry per CDR3 protein. The sample comprises 450,000 to 700,000 distinct CDR3 sequences, 46% of which are singletons, and around 17% rests with the top ten. Sequences were obtained from peripheral blood or thyroid tissue (not recorded which). Receptor source: an adult woman with Graves' disease, either hyperthyroidism or ophthalmopathy (not recorded which).

This clonotype was found many times. The chain carries TRBV2 and TRBJ2-6; D gene unclear. Trimming took off 10 bases at V and 1 base at J, with 11 bases between the two ends. Germline assignment: CDR1 SNHLY and CDR2 FYNNEI. This CDR3 contains 14 residues. CDR3 in amino acids: CATTTFSGANVLTF. CDR3 in DNA: TGTGCCACCACGACGTTTTCTGGGGCCAACGTCCTGACTTTC.

The V call is TRBV10-3, the J call TRBJ1-1; unclear D gene. V lost 2 bases, J lost 5 bases, and 12 bases lay in between. The V gene's germline CDR1 is ENHRY and CDR2 SYGVKD. The CDR3 is made up of 14 amino acids. The CDR3 nucleotides read TGTGCCATCAGTGAGCGGGGAAAATTGACTGAAGCTTTCTTT. This sequence encodes CAISERGKLTEAFF.

Here the CDR3 reads CASSMGSQPQHF. In DNA, the CDR3 is TGTGCCAGTAGTATGGGTAGTCAGCCCCAGCATTTT. The chain has TRBV19 and TRBJ1-5; D gene uncertain. The CDR3 has 12 amino acids. Germline V lookup: CDR1 LNHDA, CDR2 SQIVND (reference sequence). V lost 3 bases and J 6 bases, leaving 6 bases between the germline ends. Combining the CDR3 with reference TRBV19 and TRBJ1-5 gives the whole variable domain DGGITQSPKYLFRKEGQNVTLSCEQNLNHDAMYWYRQDPGQGLRLIYYSQIVNDFQKGDIAEGYSVSREKKESFPLTVTSAQKNPTAFYLCASSMGSQPQHFGDGTRLSIL.

On this clonotype itself: Relative to the germline gene, one junction end is altered; a read error may explain this. The V and J genes are TRBV7-6 and TRBJ1-1, with TRBD1 as a possible D gene (5 bases). CDR3 size: 13 residues. The germline gives CDR1 SGHVS, CDR2 FNYEAQ. The CDR3 DNA is TGTGCCAGCGGAGTGGGGGGAAACACTGAGGCTTTCTTT. It encodes CASGVGGNTEAFF.

This clonotype was seen a handful of times. The chain joins TRBV20-1 to TRBJ1-1; a weak D match, TRBD1 (5 bases). The CDR3 totals 14 residues. Trimming stripped 3 bases from V and 1 base from J, with 12 bases between. Germline CDR1 DFQATT, CDR2 SNEGSKA (reference sequence). Here the CDR3 DNA reads TGCAGTGCTAGGGGGGGAGGTGAGAACACTGAAGCTTTCTTT. It encodes CSARGGGENTEAFF.

The table lists this clonotype with many counts. The gene calls are TRBV5-4 and TRBJ2-7; no firm D call. This CDR3 contains 13 residues. Germline lookup yields CDR1 SGHNT and CDR2 YYREEE (reference sequence). The V end was cut by 3 bases, the J end by 3 bases, with 10 bases between. The CDR3 loop reads CASSSSLYYEQYF. The DNA of the CDR3 is TGTGCCAGCAGCTCCTCTCTCTACTACGAGCAGTACTTC.

This clonotype appeared many times. This sequence joins TRBV7-9 and TRBJ1-4, with TRBD1 as a possible D gene (5 bases). Trimming removed 5 bases from V and 8 bases from J, with 15 bases in between. There are 14 residues in the CDR3. CDR1 and CDR2 from the germline V gene are SEHNR and FQNEAQ (reference sequence). The CDR3 loop reads CASSHRGRGEKLFF. The DNA of the CDR3 is TGTGCCAGCAGCCACCGGGGTAGGGGAGAAAAACTGTTTTTT.

This clonotype was recorded many times. The chain employs TRBV5-1 and TRBJ1-1; no definite D call. V lost 4 bases and J lost 3, with 16 bases in between. Germline V gene data show CDR1 as SGHRS and CDR2 as YFSETQ. This CDR3 is 15 amino acids long. CDR3 in amino acids: CASSPDGRWDTEAFF. The CDR3 nucleotides read TGCGCCAGCAGCCCGGATGGGAGGTGGGACACTGAAGCTTTCTTT.

This clonotype has a count of ten or more. The rearrangement links TRBV2 to TRBJ2-5; D remains unclear. The germline V and J ends were trimmed by 1 base and 4 bases, with 7 bases remaining between them. This CDR3 comprises 13 residues. Per germline, CDR1 SNHLY and CDR2 FYNNEI. For the CDR3, the DNA is TGTGCCAGCAGTGAAGTGGACGGAGAGACCCAGTACTTC. Its translation is CASSEVDGETQYF.

This clonotype was seen at least ten times. The gene calls are TRBV11-2 and TRBJ2-5; 10 bases map to TRBD2. J was trimmed by 7 bases and V by 7 bases; bases with no gene match: 24. The CDR3 covers 19 residues. Looked up from germline, CDR1 is SGHAT and CDR2 is FQNNGV. DNA of the CDR3: TGTGCCAGCACCCCTCGGGTCAGGGCTAGCGGGAGCCCCGGTTCGACCCAGTACTTC. It is translated as CASTPRVRASGSPGSTQYF.

The sample holds a few counts of this clonotype. The chain combines TRBV7-8 with TRBJ1-5, with TRBD1 identical over 9 bases. Germline-derived CDR1 and CDR2 are SGHVS and FQNEAQ. V lost 3 bases and J lost 11; bases outside the gene matches: 11. The CDR3 consists of 15 residues. CDR3 region: CASSFREDRGETQHF. DNA of the CDR3: TGTGCCAGCAGCTTCAGGGAGGACAGGGGCGAGACCCAGCATTTT.

This clonotype showed up many times. The V gene is TRBV7-4, the J gene TRBJ2-2, with 11 positions matching TRBD1. The CDR3 has 17 amino acids. Germline assignment: CDR1 SGHVT and CDR2 SQSDAQ. Germline trimming cut 3 bases from V and 5 bases from J; bases unmatched to any gene: 8. CDR3 sequence: CASSFPRTGGRTGELFF. In nucleotides, the CDR3 is TGTGCCAGCAGCTTTCCCCGGACAGGGGGCAGGACCGGGGAGCTGTTTTTT.

The rearrangement links TRBV7-3 to TRBJ2-1, with TRBD2 identical over 9 bases. The germline V gene encodes CDR1 SGHTA and CDR2 FQGTGA. The CDR3 runs 15 residues. Trimming took 5 bases from V and 5 from J; bases not matched to a gene: 7. CDR3 bases: TGTGCCAGCAGCATAGGGCTAGCGGGGAACAATGAGCAGTTCTTC. This sequence encodes CASSIGLAGNNEQFF.

For the CDR3, the DNA is TGTGCCAGCAGGGATTCAGGGCTCTCTGGCTACACCTTC. Translation gives CASRDSGLSGYTF. The V and J genes are TRBV6-5 and TRBJ1-2; D is perhaps TRBD1 (5 bases). The V and J ends lost 6 bases and 7 bases respectively, with 15 bases between them. Germline V CDR1 and CDR2: MNHEY, SVGAGI. This CDR3 has 13 residues.

The chain recombines TRBV24-1 with TRBJ1-3; D is unclear. Germline-derived CDR1 and CDR2 are KGHDR and SFDVKD. The V and J ends lost 7 bases and 7 bases respectively, with 13 bases between them. The CDR3 length is 13 residues. This CDR3 reads CATRAGPENTIYF. The CDR3 DNA reads as TGTGCCACCAGGGCTGGGCCGGAGAACACCATATATTTT.

This clonotype was found many times. The genes are TRBV4-2 and TRBJ2-5; 13 positions agree with TRBD2. Germline V gives CDR1 LGHNA, CDR2 YNFKEQ. The CDR3 is made up of 18 amino acids. After removal of 3 bases from V and 5 bases from J, the junction contained 12 bases not matched to a gene. Written as DNA, the CDR3 is TGTGCCAGCAGCCACGGACTTACTAGCGGGAGGGCCGGGGAGACCCAGTACTTC. Protein product: CASSHGLTSGRAGETQYF.

In its sample, this clonotype was seen many times. The chain couples TRBV10-3 to TRBJ1-2; possible D gene TRBD1, 5 bases. Deletions cut 6 bases from V and 3 bases from J, with 14 bases between. The CDR3 runs 14 residues. Per germline, CDR1 ENHRY and CDR2 SYGVKD. In nucleotides, the CDR3 is TGTGCCATCAGCCAAGGACGGGACTACTATGGCTACACCTTC. It is translated as CAISQGRDYYGYTF.

This clonotype appeared many times. V gene TRBV20-1 combines with J gene TRBJ1-5; 7 bases are a match to TRBD1. CDR3 length equals 13 residues. V dropped 4 bases and J dropped 7; count of bases not matched to a gene: 7. Germline V gene data show CDR1 as DFQATT and CDR2 as SNEGSKA (reference sequence). CDR3 amino acids: CSAIGGSWQPQHF. CDR3 coding DNA: TGCAGTGCTATAGGGGGCAGCTGGCAGCCCCAGCATTTT.